This TCR beta chain was found in a study of T cell repertoires in cytomegalovirus infection. On this clonotype: Antigen: not known.

CDR3 length: 13 residues. Trimming took off 4 bases at V and 5 bases at J, with 10 bases between the two ends. Via MiXCR, TCRdb re-called the reads, giving one row per CDR3 protein. The sample has 150,000 or so distinct CDR3 sequences, more than 25% seen once. This chain uses TRBV5-3 with TRBJ2-4; D is unresolved. TRBV5-3 is noted as an ORF with a role that remains uncertain. The sequencing here drew on CD8+ T cells from cultured PBMCs, taken from culture after CMV antigen stimulation. The clonotype originates from a human donor in good health (CMV status not recorded). Some clones in this sample may be carry-over from other donors' samples. CDR3 protein: CARSPTWENIQYF. Here the CDR3 DNA reads TGTGCCAGAAGCCCCACTTGGGAAAACATTCAGTACTTC.